What follows are 10 T cell receptor beta chains derived from one specimen sequenced in a study of cytotoxic CD8 clonotypes in ibrutinib-treated CLL. Measured with immunoSEQ multiplex PCR; TCRdb has only the in-frame clones, and not every one. Here the sample spans 90,000 to 95,000 clones, roughly 80% being singletons. The specimen comprised PBMCs, sampled after 24 months of ibrutinib treatment. Every receptor here comes from a human donor with chronic lymphocytic leukemia.

The sample holds many counts of this clone. This sequence joins TRBV27 and TRBJ2-1; D not resolved. The CDR3 is 12 amino acids. Germline V gives CDR1 MNHEY, CDR2 SMNVEV (reference sequence). V lost 5 bases to trimming and J lost 7 bases, with 9 bases between them. The CDR3 is CASSLGPNEQFF. CDR3 sequence (DNA): TGTGCCAGCAGTCTAGGACCTAATGAGCAGTTCTTC.

This clone appeared once. The chain carries TRBV27 and TRBJ1-1; D might be TRBD1 (5 bases). The CDR3 loop spans 20 amino acids. Germline CDR1 MNHEY, CDR2 SMNVEV (reference sequence). Trimming stripped 2 bases from V and 0 bases from J, with 25 bases between. The CDR3 protein is CASSLTPWVWEEGMNTEAFF. As DNA, the CDR3 is TGTGCCAGCAGTTTAACCCCATGGGTGTGGGAGGAGGGGATGAACACTGAAGCTTTCTTT.

The V call is TRBV11-3, the J call TRBJ2-2; 11 nucleotides align to TRBD1. Germline V gene lookup returns CDR1 SGHNT and CDR2 YENEEA. The J segment lost 5 bases and the V segment lost 4 bases, leaving 3 bases of the junction unmatched. The CDR3 sequence is 15 residues long. As DNA, the CDR3 is TGTGCCAGCAGCTATGGGACAGGGGGAACCGGGGAGCTGTTTTTT. This encodes CASSYGTGGTGELFF.

This clone was observed a handful of times. Relative to the germline gene, one junction end is altered; a read error may explain this. The chain uses TRBV7-7 and TRBJ2-1; 7 bases fit TRBD2. CDR1 and CDR2 from the germline V gene are SSHAT and FNYEAQ (reference sequence). The CDR3 is made up of 14 amino acids. CDR3 loop: CASSLGRGSNEQFF. The CDR3 DNA follows: TGTGCTAGCAGCTTAGGGAGGGGCTCGAATGAGCAGTTCTTC.

The CDR3, as DNA: TGTGCCAGAATACTGTGGGGGGGCGAGTTTGATAGCTCCTACAATGAGCAGTTCTTC. Translation gives CARILWGGEFDSSYNEQFF. The genes are TRBV28 and TRBJ2-1, with TRBD2 as a possible D gene (7 bases). Per the germline V gene, CDR1 is MDHEN and CDR2 is SYDVKM. Trimming pared 9 bases from V and 0 bases from J, leaving 27 bases between. The CDR3 is made up of 19 amino acids.

The V call is TRBV11-3, the J call TRBJ1-1; 8 bases match TRBD1. From germline, CDR1 is SGHNT and CDR2 YENEEA. The CDR3 consists of 14 residues. The V segment lost 5 bases and the J segment 5 bases; nucleotides outside the gene matches: 7. CDR3 nucleotides: TGTGCCAGCAGCCTGACAGGGGCGGGAACTGAAGCTTTCTTT. Its protein is CASSLTGAGTEAFF.

The chain is built from TRBV11-3 and TRBJ2-3; TRBD2 aligns across 8 bases. The CDR3 totals 13 residues. Germline V gene lookup returns CDR1 SGHNT and CDR2 YENEEA. V dropped 5 bases and J dropped 8; count of bases not matched to a gene: 6. Here the CDR3 reads CASSVGLVGTQYF. The CDR3 nucleotides are TGTGCCAGCAGCGTGGGACTAGTCGGTACGCAGTATTTT. Full variable domain (remainder filled in from reference TRBV11-3 and TRBJ2-3): EAGVVQSPRYKIIEKKQPVAFWCNPISGHNTLYWYLQNLGQGPELLIRYENEEAVDDSQLPKDRFSAERLKGVDSTLKIQPAELGDSAVYLCASSVGLVGTQYFGPGTRLTVL.

The chain carries TRBV15 and TRBJ1-1; tentative D call: TRBD1 (6 bases). Per the germline V gene, CDR1 is LNHNV and CDR2 is YYDKDF (reference sequence). V was trimmed by 5 bases and J by 8 bases, leaving 15 bases between them. The CDR3 runs 13 residues. Here the CDR3 DNA reads TGTGCCACCAGCTACGGACGCGGGACAGAAGCTTTCTTT. Its protein product is CATSYGRGTEAFF. Together with reference TRBV15 and TRBJ1-1, the CDR3 gives the full variable domain: DAMVIQNPRYQVTQFGKPVTLSCSQTLNHNVMYWYQQKSSQAPKLLFHYYDKDFNNEADTPDNFQSRRPNTSFCFLDIRSPGLGDTAMYLCATSYGRGTEAFFGQGTRLTVV.

The chain joins TRBV11-2 to TRBJ2-3, with 13 bases matching TRBD2. Germline values: CDR1 SGHAT, CDR2 FQNNGV. The CDR3 has 18 amino acids. With 5 bases clipped from V and 0 bases from J, the junction kept 8 bases outside the gene matches. Here the CDR3 DNA reads TGTGCCAGCAGCACCGGGACTAGCGGGGCTCCTAGCACAGATACGCAGTATTTT. Translating gives CASSTGTSGAPSTDTQYF. Drawing the rest from reference TRBV11-2 and TRBJ2-3, the complete variable domain is EAGVAQSPRYKIIEKRQSVAFWCNPISGHATLYWYQQILGQGPKLLIQFQNNGVVDDSQLPKDRFSAERLKGVDSTLKIQPAKLEDSAVYLCASSTGTSGAPSTDTQYFGPGTRLTVL.

The CDR3: CASSASLAEPGDTQYF. The CDR3 nucleotides are TGTGCCAGCAGCGCCTCACTAGCGGAGCCGGGAGATACGCAGTATTTT. The gene calls are TRBV9 and TRBJ2-3; 8 nucleotides agree with TRBD2. Losses at the gene ends were 3 bases for V and 5 bases for J; bases not matched to a gene: 11. Looked up from germline, CDR1 is SGDLS and CDR2 is YYNGEE. The CDR3 spans 16 residues.